This TCR beta chain was observed in a study of blood T cells in healthy people across ages. Combining a sample-barcoded 5' primer with a J-beta primer mix, a second PCR ran for about 7 to 11 cycles. TCRdb processed the 5' RACE reads anew with MiXCR; each CDR3 protein has one entry. This table holds approximately 1,700,000 distinct CDR3 sequences, approximately 39% found once. The CDR3 loop spans 15 amino acids. V was shortened by 4 bases and J by 7 bases, with 17 bases between the two germline ends. The germline gives CDR1 SGHTA, CDR2 FQGNSA. This clonotype was detected a few times. Sequencing used blood. V gene TRBV7-2 combines with J gene TRBJ1-5; D uncertain. The receptor's source is a human donor in good health. The CDR3 DNA is TGTGCCAGCAGCTCACGTGGGAGTTTTGGACAGCCCCAGCATTTT. It codes for CASSSRGSFGQPQHF.